The rows below give T cell receptor beta chains drawn from one sample of a study of CD8 T cells in Susac syndrome. TCRdb redid the calling of the immunoSEQ multiplex PCR reads with MiXCR, one entry per CDR3 protein. The sample consists of roughly 200,000 distinct CDR3 sequences, 93% of them appearing once. Sequencing was performed on CD4+ T cells from PBMCs. These receptor sequences come from a human donor in good health. Each CDR3 is given with its conserved first and last residue. Fields, in order: V gene, J gene, D gene, CDR3 protein, CDR3 DNA. The D gene is left open where the match is weak.

TRBV28	TRBJ1-1	.	CASSMTVNTEAFF	TGTGCCAGCAGCATGACGGTGAACACTGAAGCTTTCTTT
TRBV7-3	TRBJ2-1	TRBD2	CASSPGLATPYSYNEQFF	TGTGCCAGCAGCCCGGGACTAGCGACTCCCTACTCCTACAATGAGCAGTTCTTC
TRBV7-9	TRBJ2-3	.	CASSWRGGPGGTDTQYF	TGTGCCAGCAGCTGGAGGGGGGGGCCGGGCGGCACAGATACGCAGTATTTT
TRBV7-3	TRBJ2-1	TRBD2	CASSVVAGGPNEQFF	TGTGCCAGCAGCGTCGTAGCGGGGGGGCCAAATGAGCAGTTCTTC
TRBV25-1	TRBJ1-2	.	CASSEGGMQSNYGYTF	TGTGCCAGCAGTGAAGGGGGCATGCAGTCTAACTATGGCTACACCTTC
TRBV5-6	TRBJ1-4	.	CASSLYNPGPKLFF	TGTGCCAGCAGCCTATATAATCCGGGACCAAAACTGTTTTTT
TRBV6-6	TRBJ1-1	TRBD1	CASTETGMNTEAFF	TGTGCCAGCACGGAGACAGGGATGAACACTGAAGCTTTCTTT
TRBV7-9	TRBJ1-5	TRBD1	CASSLDRADQPQHF	TGTGCCAGCAGCCTCGACAGGGCGGATCAGCCCCAGCATTTT
TRBV9	TRBJ1-1	TRBD1	CASSAGVDRGLNTEAFF	TGTGCCAGCAGCGCGGGGGTCGACAGGGGTTTGAACACTGAAGCTTTCTTT
TRBV7-2	TRBJ2-5	.	CASRDGSQETQYF	TGTGCCAGCAGGGACGGGAGCCAAGAGACCCAGTACTTC
TRBV7-2	TRBJ2-2	.	CASSSLPLTGELFF	TGTGCCAGCAGCTCCCTGCCACTCACCGGGGAGCTGTTTTTT
TRBV7-2	TRBJ2-2	TRBD2	CASSPSGGGGGELFF	TGTGCCAGCAGCCCCAGCGGGGGTGGTGGCGGGGAGCTGTTTTTT
TRBV3-1	TRBJ1-3	.	CASSQDPTAPSGNTIYF	TGTGCCAGCAGCCAAGATCCTACAGCGCCCTCTGGAAACACCATATATTTT
TRBV19	TRBJ2-2	.	CASSTDRINTGELFF	TGTGCCAGTAGTACCGACAGAATCAACACCGGGGAGCTGTTTTTT